The rows below give T cell receptor beta chains drawn from one sample of a study of shared clonotypes between healthy human individuals. Only in-frame clones appear in the TCRdb table, and some are missing; sequencing was by immunoSEQ multiplex PCR. The sample holds under 2,000,000 clones, approximately 95% seen once. What was sequenced was naive CD8+ T cells sorted from blood. The origin of the receptors is a man aged 18 to 29 in good health. Each CDR3 is given with its conserved first and last residue. The D gene is left open where the match is weak. Clone size is given for some rows only: seen once, a few or many times, or a class if the clone is expanded.

j_call d_call v_call clone_size cdr3_nt cdr3_aa
TRBJ2-7 TRBD2 TRBV4-2 - TGTGCCAGCAGCCAAGAGCCGCCTAGCGGGGAACTCCACGAGCAGTACTTC CASSQEPPSGELHEQYF
TRBJ2-7 - TRBV19 - TGTGCCAGTAGTCTACGGGGCTCCTACGAGCAGTACTTC CASSLRGSYEQYF
TRBJ1-4 TRBD1 TRBV15 - TGTGCCACGGTCCCGGGACAGCTCCCGCTTGGTGGTGAAAAACTGTTTTTT CATVPGQLPLGGEKLFF
TRBJ2-1 - TRBV4-1 - TGCGCCAGCAGCCAGCAGGGTCTGCTTAATGAGCAGTTCTTC CASSQQGLLNEQFF
TRBJ2-1 TRBD2 TRBV5-1 - TGCGCCAGCAGAACCGTGGCTAGCGGGATTGGGGATTACAATGAGCAGTTCTTC CASRTVASGIGDYNEQFF
TRBJ2-1 - TRBV5-4 - TGTGCCAGCAGCTTGGTACTGGCTCCCAATGAGCAGTTCTTC CASSLVLAPNEQFF
TRBJ1-1 - TRBV7-3 - TGTGCCAGCAGCCCCATGCAGGGCGACACTGAAGCTTTCTTT CASSPMQGDTEAFF
TRBJ1-5 - TRBV19 - TGTGCCAGTATGCCCTATAGCAATCAGCCCCAGCATTTT CASMPYSNQPQHF
TRBJ2-2 TRBD1 TRBV5-4 - TGTGCCAGCACCCCGGGACAGGGGAACACCGGGGAGCTGTTTTTT CASTPGQGNTGELFF
TRBJ2-2 - TRBV5-1 - TGCGCCAGCAGCTTGTGGTTGGGGGCCGGGGAGCTGTTTTTT CASSLWLGAGELFF
TRBJ1-2 TRBD1 TRBV18 - TGTGCCAGCTCACCGAATAACAGGGGGCCCCACTCTAACTATGGCTACACCTTC CASSPNNRGPHSNYGYTF
TRBJ2-3 TRBD1 TRBV6-1 - TGTGCCAGCAGTGAGGGACAGGGGCATGATACGCAGTATTTT CASSEGQGHDTQYF
TRBJ1-1 - TRBV6-5 - TGTGCCAGCAGTTACGGGAGGGGGGAGGTGAACACTGAAGCTTTCTTT CASSYGRGEVNTEAFF
TRBJ2-1 TRBD1 TRBV27 - TGTGCCAGCAGTCCATCCACAGGGGCCAATGAGCAGTTCTTC CASSPSTGANEQFF
TRBJ1-2 - TRBV5-5 - TGTGCCAGCAGCTTGGGTTCAGCTATCTATGGCTACACCTTC CASSLGSAIYGYTF
TRBJ2-1 TRBD2 TRBV15 - TGTGCCACCGTGGCTAGCGGGAGTTATGAGCAGTTCTTC CATVASGSYEQFF
TRBJ2-3 TRBD2 TRBV13 - TGTGCCAGCAGCCCCGGGGAAGCGGGAGAGACCACAGATACGCAGTATTTT CASSPGEAGETTDTQYF
TRBJ2-3 TRBD2 TRBV5-6 - TGTGCCAGCAGCGAGACTAGCGGGGGGGAATCGGGCACAGATACGCAGTATTTT CASSETSGGESGTDTQYF
TRBJ2-7 - TRBV28 once TGTGCCATCGGACAGCCACGTAACTACGAGCAGTACTTC CAIGQPRNYEQYF
TRBJ2-7 TRBD1 TRBV23-1 - TGCGCCAGCAGTCAATCAGGTGCGACAGGGGATAACTACGAGCAGTACTTC CASSQSGATGDNYEQYF
TRBJ2-7 TRBD2 TRBV6-5 - TGTGCCAGCTCCTATGGAGCGGGAGGATACGAGCAGTACTTC CASSYGAGGYEQYF
TRBJ2-1 TRBD2 TRBV7-9 - TGTGCCAGCAGCCCGGAGCCCTTTGTCGGGGGGGCGGATGAGCAGTTCTTC CASSPEPFVGGADEQFF
TRBJ2-4 TRBD1 TRBV4-3 - TGCGCCAGCAGCCAGGAAAACAGGGGGGCGTACATTCAGTACTTC CASSQENRGAYIQYF
TRBJ2-5 TRBD2 TRBV2 - TGTGCCAGCATTCGGACTAGCGGGCAAGAGACCCAGTACTTC CASIRTSGQETQYF
TRBJ1-1 - TRBV27 - TGTGCCAGCAGTTTATCTGTGAACACTGAAGCTTTCTTT CASSLSVNTEAFF
TRBJ2-7 - TRBV7-9 - TGTGCCAGCAGCTTAGGAGGAGGGCCGGGAGAGCAGTACTTC CASSLGGGPGEQYF
TRBJ1-3 TRBD1 TRBV6-1 - TGTGCCAGCAGTGAGCGGGACAGGGGGCGAGGAAACACCATATATTTT CASSERDRGRGNTIYF
TRBJ1-2 TRBD1 TRBV4-1 - TGCGCCAGCAGCCCACGACAGGGAGGTAACTATGGCTACACCTTC CASSPRQGGNYGYTF
TRBJ2-7 - TRBV5-4 - TGTGCCAGCAGAACCACTGGCCAGGGACATCCCTACGAGCAGTACTTC CASRTTGQGHPYEQYF
TRBJ1-1 - TRBV28 - TGTGCCAGCAGTTCCCCCCTCGTAGGAACTGAAGCTTTCTTT CASSSPLVGTEAFF
TRBJ2-1 - TRBV5-6 - TGTGCCAGCAGCTTAGCCGGTACAAGGTGGGGGAATGAGCAGTTCTTC CASSLAGTRWGNEQFF
TRBJ1-1 - TRBV4-1 - TGCGCCAGCAGCCAAGATCCTGAGGACCATGCTTTCTTT CASSQDPEDHAFF
TRBJ2-7 - TRBV27 - TGTGCCAGCAGTTTAGGGTCGGGAATACACGAGCAGTACTTC CASSLGSGIHEQYF
TRBJ2-6 - TRBV7-9 - TGTGCCAGTCTCGGACAGTCCGGGGCCAACGTCCTGACTTTC CASLGQSGANVLTF
TRBJ2-3 - TRBV29-1 - TGCAGCGTTGACGGAATTACCACAGATACGCAGTATTTT CSVDGITTDTQYF
TRBJ1-1 - TRBV5-6 - TGTGCCAGCAGCTCGGGGGGGAGAGAAGCTTTCTTT CASSSGGREAFF
TRBJ2-2 - TRBV5-4 - TGTGCCAGCAGCTCCTCCGGGACTTTCACCGGGGAGCTGTTTTTT CASSSSGTFTGELFF
TRBJ2-1 - TRBV7-9 once TGTGCCAGCAGCTTGAGTATCACCCCGTACAATGAGCAGTTCTTC CASSLSITPYNEQFF
TRBJ2-1 - TRBV11-2 - TGTGCCAGCAGCTTAGTGTGGGAAGAGCAGTTCTTC CASSLVWEEQFF
TRBJ2-1 - TRBV30 - TGTGCCTGGAGTGTAGTGGTAGAGCAGTTCTTC CAWSVVVEQFF
TRBJ2-3 - TRBV7-7 - TGTGCTAGCAGCTTAACCTTGGACATCACAGATACGCAGTATTTT CASSLTLDITDTQYF
TRBJ1-4 - TRBV5-1 - TGCGCCAGCAACGAGGCAGTCTCCCTTACAACTAATGAAAAACTGTTTTTT CASNEAVSLTTNEKLFF
TRBJ1-1 TRBD1 TRBV4-1 - TGCGCCAGCAGCCCCCACGTGACAGGGGCTAAAGATGCTGAAGCTTTCTTT CASSPHVTGAKDAEAFF
TRBJ2-7 - TRBV29-1 - TGCAGCGTTCTGGGTGGCTACGAGCAGTACTTC CSVLGGYEQYF
TRBJ2-1 - TRBV7-9 - TGTGCCAGCAACCAGGACAGCGTCGACAATGAGCAGTTCTTC CASNQDSVDNEQFF
TRBJ2-1 - TRBV10-3 - TGTGCCATCAGTGAGTCGGGAGAGGGCCGAAACAATGAGCAGTTCTTC CAISESGEGRNNEQFF
TRBJ2-7 TRBD1 TRBV27 - TGTGCCAGCAGTTCACAGGGGGCTCTGTACGAGCAGTACTTC CASSSQGALYEQYF
TRBJ2-1 - TRBV7-9 - TGTGCCAGCCCCGGGAGTGACAACAATGAGCAGTTCTTC CASPGSDNNEQFF
TRBJ2-5 TRBD2 TRBV7-2 - TGTGCCAGCAGCTTACTCCTGACTAGCGGGAGGGCCGGAGAGACCCAGTACTTC CASSLLLTSGRAGETQYF
TRBJ1-6 - TRBV2 - TGTGCCAGCAGTGAATCGGGCCGGTCCTATAATTCACCCCTCCACTTT CASSESGRSYNSPLHF